Given below is one TCR beta chain in context. Its cognate antigen is unknown. TCRs were sequenced from a few patients responding to pembrolizumab. These data originate in a study of PD-1 blockade in mismatch repair-deficient tumors. Across the whole study: Patients had approximately 11 mismatch repair-deficient cancer types and were previously treated and progressing.

CDR1 and CDR2 from the germline V gene are SGHDT and YYEEEE. The CDR3 sequence is 15 residues long. V dropped 4 bases and J dropped 2 bases, with 16 bases sitting between them. Sequencing was performed with immunoSEQ multiplex PCR; in TCRdb, only in-frame clones are kept and a portion is missing. The table shows about 25,000 clones, with roughly 84% occurring only once. Whole-study results and caveats: Tumor-resident clones, often absent from pretreatment blood, expanded after pembrolizumab and then contracted.

The specimen comprised PBMCs, sampled before pembrolizumab treatment. This chain connects TRBV5-6 to TRBJ2-7; no reliable D call. The sequence was collected from an adult with mismatch repair-deficient cancer. The CDR3 DNA follows: TGTGCCAGCAGCCTGATTGTGACTTGGGCCTACGAGCAGTACTTC. This encodes CASSLIVTWAYEQYF.